Sequencing of this T cell receptor (beta chain) was carried out in a study of blood T cell repertoires in COVID-19. For the study at large: The study drew acute and convalescent COVID-19 samples from the United States, Italy and Spain. T cells, B-cell-depleted T cells, or PBMCs supplied cDNA or gDNA.

Per the original methods: Reference gene primer amplification gave estimated nucleated cell counts. The repertoire was sequenced with immunoSEQ multiplex PCR; TCRdb's copy has only in-frame clones and lacks some. The V and J calls and the clone size are those of that table, but D and trimming were determined from the DNA. The data contain 75,000 to 95,000 clones, under 90% of them singletons. V was trimmed by 2 bases and J by 0 bases, leaving 11 bases between them. Germline loops: CDR1 WNHNN, CDR2 SYGVQD (reference sequence). This CDR3 contains 15 residues. The sequenced sample consisted of peripheral blood. The rearrangement uses TRBV10-1 and TRBJ2-7, with D perhaps matching TRBD2 (6 bases). The sequence came from a human donor in a cohort sampled during active COVID-19. CDR3 sequence reads: CASSEGRGSSYEQYF. The CDR3 region has the DNA TGCGCCAGCAGTGAGGGGCGGGGTAGCTCCTACGAGCAGTACTTC.